Following are 30 T cell receptor beta chains from one sample sequenced in a study of OX40 agonist ivuxolimab in advanced cancers. Some clones are missing from TCRdb's copy, which holds only in-frame ones; the method was immunoSEQ multiplex PCR. Altogether over 60,000 clones are present, approximately 90% being singletons, with the ten largest covering roughly 0.94%. The sequenced sample was CD4+ or CD8+ T cells sorted from blood, obtained in a trial of the OX40 agonist ivuxolimab. The source is an adult with an advanced solid tumor such as melanoma, head and neck, liver or kidney cancer.

This sequence joins TRBV10-3 and TRBJ2-2, with D maybe TRBD1 (5 bases). The V gene lost 6 bases and the J gene lost 7 bases, with 12 bases spanning the gap. This CDR3 is 13 amino acids long. CDR1 and CDR2 (germline): ENHRY, SYGVKD. CDR3: CAIRGADGGELFF. CDR3 DNA sequence: TGTGCCATCAGAGGGGCAGATGGCGGGGAGCTGTTTTTT.

This sequence joins TRBV27 and TRBJ2-7, with 9 bases aligning to TRBD1. The CDR3 runs to 14 residues. Unmatched junction bases numbered 7, after V lost 4 bases and J lost 6 bases. The germline V gene has CDR1 MNHEY and CDR2 SMNVEV (reference sequence). CDR3 sequence (DNA): TGTGCCAGCAGTTGGTCGACAGGGGGTGGCGAGCAGTACTTC. This codes for CASSWSTGGGEQYF.

This chain connects TRBV4-2 to TRBJ2-1; D is possibly TRBD1 (6 bases). The CDR3 covers 14 residues. CDR1 and CDR2 from the germline V gene are LGHNA and YNFKEQ. V dropped 0 bases and J dropped 7 bases, with 10 bases sitting between them. CDR3 loop: CASSQEGGWNEQFF. CDR3 nucleotide sequence: TGTGCCAGCAGCCAAGAAGGGGGTTGGAATGAGCAGTTCTTC.

The V gene is TRBV25-1, the J gene TRBJ2-7; a weak D match, TRBD2 (6 bases). CDR1 and CDR2 from the germline V gene are MGHDK and SYGVNS. This CDR3 has 14 residues. V dropped 0 bases and J dropped 6 bases, with 12 bases sitting between them. In DNA, the CDR3 is TGTGCCAGCAGTGAATACCGCGGGGCCGCCGAGCAGTACTTC. Amino acids: CASSEYRGAAEQYF.

This rearrangement joins TRBV7-9 to TRBJ1-3, with no clear D. V dropped 2 bases and J dropped 2 bases, with 10 bases sitting between them. This CDR3 comprises 15 residues. CDR1 and CDR2 (germline): SEHNR, FQNEAQ (reference sequence). Written as DNA, the CDR3 is TGTGCCAGCAGCTTACGGCCGACCGCTGGAAACACCATATATTTT. Translated, it gives CASSLRPTAGNTIYF.

CDR3: CASRDRANEKLFF. In DNA, the CDR3 is TGTGCCAGCAGGGACAGGGCTAATGAAAAACTGTTTTTT. The genes are TRBV2 and TRBJ1-4, with 8 bases lining up with TRBD1. Germline trimming cut 6 bases from V and 3 bases from J; bases unmatched to any gene: 0. The CDR3 has 13 amino acids. Per germline, CDR1 SNHLY and CDR2 FYNNEI.

The J gene is TRBJ1-2, the V gene TRBV29-1; 8 bases fit TRBD1. Germline loops: CDR1 SQVTM, CDR2 ANQGSEA. The CDR3 covers 13 residues. The ends lost 6 bases at V and 3 bases at J; junction bases unmatched: 6. CDR3 loop: CSVRGQGDYGYTF. The CDR3 DNA is TGCAGCGTCCGAGGACAGGGAGACTATGGCTACACCTTC.

The chain couples TRBV7-9 to TRBJ1-1; D gene ambiguous. This CDR3 comprises 14 residues. V was cut by 5 bases and J by 2 bases, with 12 bases left in between. CDR1 and CDR2 (germline): SEHNR, FQNEAQ (reference sequence). CDR3 sequence reads: CASSPSGSNTEAFF. The CDR3 coding sequence is TGTGCCAGCAGCCCGAGTGGGAGTAACACTGAAGCTTTCTTT.

The rearrangement joins TRBV27 to TRBJ1-5; 8 positions match TRBD1. Germline assignment: CDR1 MNHEY and CDR2 SMNVEV (reference sequence). This CDR3 region has 17 residues. J was trimmed by 0 bases and V by 6 bases; bases with no gene match: 10. CDR3 nucleotides: TGTGCCAGCAGCCCGCGTATGGACAGGGTTAGCAATCAGCCCCAGCATTTT. Amino acid sequence: CASSPRMDRVSNQPQHF.

The chain employs TRBV11-1 and TRBJ2-2, with 11 bases fitting TRBD1. CDR1 is SGHAT, CDR2 FQDESV, per germline (reference sequence). There are 17 residues in the CDR3. Germline trimming cut 1 base from V and 5 bases from J; bases unmatched to any gene: 6. The CDR3 here is CASSLDSGTGGTGELFF. Here the CDR3 DNA reads TGTGCCAGCAGCTTAGACTCCGGGACAGGGGGGACCGGGGAGCTGTTTTTT.

CDR3 residues: CASSLLQGANQPQHF. The CDR3, as DNA: TGTGCCAGCAGCTTGCTGCAGGGGGCTAATCAGCCCCAGCATTTT. The rearrangement uses TRBV5-8 and TRBJ1-5; 8 nucleotides match TRBD1. Unmatched junction bases numbered 4, after V lost 1 base and J lost 4 bases. CDR3 length equals 15 residues. Germline V CDR1 and CDR2: SGHTS, YDEGEE.

J is TRBJ2-3 and V is TRBV7-9; no firm D call. This CDR3 has 15 residues. Trimming left V 3 bases short and J 2 bases short, with 12 bases between. From germline, CDR1 is SEHNR and CDR2 FQNEAQ (reference sequence). CDR3 loop: CASSFLSAHTDTQYF. The CDR3 DNA reads as TGTGCCAGCAGCTTTCTGAGCGCCCACACAGATACGCAGTATTTT.

J is TRBJ1-6 and V is TRBV11-3; D perhaps matches TRBD1 (5 bases). The V end lost 1 base, the J end lost 7 bases, and 5 bases lay between the germline ends. The germline V gene encodes CDR1 SGHNT and CDR2 YENEEA. CDR3 length: 13 amino acids. This chain's CDR3 is CASSLGGNSPLHF. The CDR3, as DNA: TGTGCCAGCAGCTTAGGGGGGAATTCACCCCTCCACTTT. The variable domain in full, with the rest retrieved from reference TRBV11-3 and TRBJ1-6, is EAGVVQSPRYKIIEKKQPVAFWCNPISGHNTLYWYLQNLGQGPELLIRYENEEAVDDSQLPKDRFSAERLKGVDSTLKIQPAELGDSAVYLCASSLGGNSPLHFGNGTRLTVT.

The V call is TRBV7-2, the J call TRBJ2-3; D might be TRBD2 (5 bases). There are 15 residues in the CDR3. CDR1 SGHTA and CDR2 FQGNSA come from the germline V gene. Deletions cut 5 bases from V and 0 bases from J, with 12 bases between. As DNA, the CDR3 is TGTGCCAGCAGCGCCGACTACCTTAGCACAGATACGCAGTATTTT. It yields the protein CASSADYLSTDTQYF.

This clone is classed as medium-sized (0.01 to 0.1%). This chain links TRBV6-5 with TRBJ2-5; 7 bases line up with TRBD1. CDR3 length equals 11 residues. Germline CDR1 and CDR2: MNHEY and SVGAGI. Germline trimming cut 6 bases from V and 9 bases from J; bases unmatched to any gene: 4. The CDR3: CASRRQGAQYF. Written as DNA, the CDR3 is TGTGCCAGCAGAAGACAGGGAGCCCAGTACTTC.

V and J are TRBV27 and TRBJ1-3; D not certain. The V end was cut by 6 bases, the J end by 2 bases, with 8 bases between. The CDR3 length is 13 residues. Germline V gene data show CDR1 as MNHEY and CDR2 as SMNVEV (reference sequence). For the CDR3, the DNA is TGTGCCAGCAGAGGAGCTGCTGGAAACACCATATATTTT. This gives the protein CASRGAAGNTIYF.

This rearrangement joins TRBV5-1 to TRBJ1-6, with TRBD1 as a possible D gene (5 bases). The CDR3 loop spans 15 amino acids. V lost 0 bases and J lost 10, with 14 bases in between. CDR1 and CDR2 from the germline V gene are SGHRS and YFSETQ. The CDR3 loop reads CASSLAGTDGSPLHF. CDR3 nucleotide sequence: TGCGCCAGCAGCTTGGCTGGGACCGACGGATCACCCCTCCACTTT.

The chain couples TRBV11-3 to TRBJ2-6; D tentatively fits TRBD1 or TRBD2 (5 bases each). CDR1 is SGHNT and CDR2 is YENEEA in the germline V gene. This CDR3 region has 19 residues. Trimming removed 0 bases at V and 0 bases at J, with 15 bases between. CDR3 residues: CASSLDVSSGGSGANVLTF. CDR3 coding DNA: TGTGCCAGCAGCTTAGATGTCTCATCTGGGGGCTCTGGGGCCAACGTCCTGACTTTC.

The chain links TRBV7-8 to TRBJ2-1, with D possibly TRBD2 on 7 matching bases. The CDR3 extends over 15 amino acids. The germline V gene encodes CDR1 SGHVS and CDR2 FQNEAQ. Trimming removed 5 bases from V and 5 bases from J, with 16 bases in between. As DNA, the CDR3 is TGTGCCAGCAGCCGGGGGGCCGGGTCCGACAATGAGCAGTTCTTC. The encoded protein is CASSRGAGSDNEQFF.

The chain has TRBV15 and TRBJ1-3; no clear D gene. V was cut by 1 base and J by 0 bases, with 10 bases left in between. Germline lookup yields CDR1 LNHNV and CDR2 YYDKDF (reference sequence). CDR3 length: 16 amino acids. CDR3 in DNA: TGTGCCACCAGCAGAGGTGGAACACACTCTGGAAACACCATATATTTT. As protein: CATSRGGTHSGNTIYF.

The chain joins TRBV27 to TRBJ2-7; D may be TRBD2 (6 bases). V shed 5 bases and J shed 2 bases, with 13 bases lying between them. Germline-derived CDR1 and CDR2 are MNHEY and SMNVEV (reference sequence). The CDR3 has 14 amino acids. CDR3 in amino acids: CASSEGRTTYEQYF. The CDR3 nucleotides are TGTGCCAGCAGTGAGGGACGGACTACCTACGAGCAGTACTTC.

The V gene is TRBV29-1, the J gene TRBJ1-2, with D uncertain. V was trimmed by 3 bases and J by 4 bases, leaving 12 bases between them. This CDR3 is 13 amino acids long. Germline CDR1 and CDR2: SQVTM and ANQGSEA. CDR3 in amino acids: CSVDRVGRYGYTF. The CDR3 coding sequence is TGCAGCGTTGACCGGGTGGGTCGCTATGGCTACACCTTC.

Only a few counts were recorded for this clone. The rearrangement joins TRBV28 to TRBJ2-7, with D tentatively TRBD1 (6 bases). CDR1 and CDR2 from the germline V gene are MDHEN and SYDVKM. This CDR3 is built from 14 residues. Trimming shortened V by 1 base and J by 0 bases, and 7 bases separated the two germline ends. The CDR3, as DNA: TGTGCCAGCAGTTTATTAGGGGGCTCCTACGAGCAGTACTTC. Amino acid sequence: CASSLLGGSYEQYF. Variable domain in full (rest from reference TRBV28 and TRBJ2-7): DVKVTQSSRYLVKRTGEKVFLECVQDMDHENMFWYRQDPGLGLRLIYFSYDVKMKEKGDIPEGYSVSREKKERFSLILESASTNQTSMYLCASSLLGGSYEQYFGPGTRLTVT.

This sequence joins TRBV11-2 and TRBJ2-5; D not resolved. With 5 bases removed from V and 2 bases from J, the gap between germline ends came to 6 bases. Germline-derived CDR1 and CDR2 are SGHAT and FQNNGV. CDR3 length: 12 residues. CDR3 region: CASSLLQETQYF. The CDR3 nucleotides are TGTGCCAGCAGCCTCTTGCAAGAGACCCAGTACTTC. Full variable domain (missing parts from reference TRBV11-2 and TRBJ2-5): EAGVAQSPRYKIIEKRQSVAFWCNPISGHATLYWYQQILGQGPKLLIQFQNNGVVDDSQLPKDRFSAERLKGVDSTLKIQPAKLEDSAVYLCASSLLQETQYFGPGTRLLVL.

V and J are TRBV18 and TRBJ1-1; maybe TRBD1 (6 bases). Deletions cut 5 bases from V and 3 bases from J, with 10 bases between. This CDR3 comprises 13 residues. The V gene's germline CDR1 is KGHSH and CDR2 LQKENI. CDR3 sequence (DNA): TGTGCCAGCTCAGTGAGGGGGGACACTGAAGCTTTCTTT. This encodes CASSVRGDTEAFF.

The genes are TRBV5-5 and TRBJ2-1, with TRBD2 as a possible D gene (6 bases). This CDR3 is built from 17 residues. With 4 bases removed from V and 0 bases from J, the gap between germline ends came to 17 bases. Germline CDR1 reads SGHKS; CDR2 reads YYEKEE (reference sequence). This chain's CDR3 is CASSLQTDGGSYNEQFF. CDR3 DNA sequence: TGTGCCAGCAGCCTCCAAACGGACGGGGGCTCCTACAATGAGCAGTTCTTC.

This chain joins TRBV4-1 and TRBJ2-1, with 7 bases lining up with TRBD2. Germline V gene sequence: CDR1 MGHRA, CDR2 YSYEKL. The CDR3 consists of 15 residues. J gave up 3 bases and V 5 bases, and 7 bases lay outside the gene matches. The CDR3 DNA follows: TGCGCCAGCAGCTTCGGACTAGATTTCTACAATGAGCAGTTCTTC. Its protein product is CASSFGLDFYNEQFF.

V gene TRBV12-5 combines with J gene TRBJ2-7, with D perhaps matching TRBD2 (5 bases). With 6 bases removed from V and 6 bases from J, the gap between germline ends came to 9 bases. In germline, CDR1 is LGHNT, CDR2 FRNRAP. The CDR3 sequence is 11 residues long. CDR3 loop: CASGPSGEQYF. Written as DNA, the CDR3 is TGTGCTAGTGGCCCCAGCGGCGAGCAGTACTTC.

The chain uses TRBV19 and TRBJ2-2, with 10 bases that match TRBD1. Germline V lookup: CDR1 LNHDA, CDR2 SQIVND (reference sequence). This CDR3 contains 18 residues. V lost 0 bases to trimming and J lost 6 bases; unmatched junction nucleotides: 10. Here the CDR3 reads CASSIERGTGVFSGELFF. CDR3 sequence (DNA): TGTGCCAGTAGTATAGAGAGGGGGACAGGGGTGTTTTCCGGGGAGCTGTTTTTT.

This chain uses TRBV6-6 with TRBJ2-7; 11 bases fit TRBD2. The J segment lost 5 bases and the V segment lost 4 bases, leaving 7 bases of the junction unmatched. Per germline, CDR1 MNHNY and CDR2 SVGAGI (reference sequence). The CDR3 sequence is 15 residues long. This chain's CDR3 is CASSSPTSGNHEQYF. The DNA of the CDR3 is TGTGCCAGCAGTTCCCCGACTAGCGGGAATCACGAGCAGTACTTC.